The subject of this entry is one TCR beta chain. Its antigen remains unidentified. The germline gene is not matched at one end of the junction; a read error may be the cause. Constant-region priming of roughly 0.45 ug total RNA yielded TCR beta cDNA. Three rounds of nested multiplex PCR with slightly modified ARM-PCR produced TCR beta libraries. The opening two PCR rounds, around 9 cycles each, paired TRBV1-TRBV30 forward primers with a C-beta reverse primer. One entry per CDR3 protein, called by TCRdb with MiXCR from the multiplex PCR reads. The sample lists about 190,000 distinct CDR3 sequences, around four fifths occurring once. CDR1 is MNHEY, CDR2 SVGAGI, per germline. The CDR3 is 13 amino acids. This record belongs to a study of tumor-infiltrating lymphocytes in primary liver carcinoma. General study points: The difference in top-250-clone fraction between tumors and blood was significant, favoring tumors (p = 0.039). Found in all five tumor regions were only about 7-24% of top clones.

Extraction of RNA together with DNA used about 18-31 mg of unsorted bulk tissue. Chronic HBV infection affected patients, none of whom had received treatment. The study found over 90% viable tumor cells in every tumor sample. Sequencing input: tumor tissue from primary liver carcinoma. The V call is TRBV6-5, the J call TRBJ2-1, with D unresolved. The TCR originated in a middle-aged man with primary liver carcinoma and hepatitis B virus infection. In DNA, the CDR3 is TGTGCTAGCACTTACGCCGTATTAAATGAGCAGTTCTTC. Translated, it gives CASTYAVLNEQFF.